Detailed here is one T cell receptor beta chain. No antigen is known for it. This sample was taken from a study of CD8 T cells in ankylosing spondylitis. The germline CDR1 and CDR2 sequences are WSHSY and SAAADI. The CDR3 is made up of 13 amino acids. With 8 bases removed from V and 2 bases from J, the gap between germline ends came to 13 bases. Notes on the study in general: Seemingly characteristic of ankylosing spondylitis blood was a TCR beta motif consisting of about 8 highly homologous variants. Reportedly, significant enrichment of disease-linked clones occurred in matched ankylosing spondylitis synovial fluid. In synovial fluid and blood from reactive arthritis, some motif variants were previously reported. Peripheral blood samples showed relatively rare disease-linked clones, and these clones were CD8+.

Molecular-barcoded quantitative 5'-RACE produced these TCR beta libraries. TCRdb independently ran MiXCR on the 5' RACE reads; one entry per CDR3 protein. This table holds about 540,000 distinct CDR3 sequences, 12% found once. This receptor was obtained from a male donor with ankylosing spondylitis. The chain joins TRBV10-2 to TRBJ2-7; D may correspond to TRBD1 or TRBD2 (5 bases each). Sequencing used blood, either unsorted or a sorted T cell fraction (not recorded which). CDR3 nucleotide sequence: TGCGCCAGCGGGTGGGACGTGACCTACGAGCAGTACTTC. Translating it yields CASGWDVTYEQYF.